These 7 T cell receptor beta chains came from one sample sequenced in a study of T-cell memory formation after mild COVID-19. TCRdb used MiXCR to reprocess the 5' RACE reads, holding one entry per CDR3 protein. This table has roughly 250,000 distinct CDR3 sequences, approximately 15% appearing once. Sample: PBMCs or a T cell subset sorted from them (not recorded which). These receptors were collected from a man aged 18 to 35 who had mild COVID-19 (a few samples of this study predate the infection). Cell type and time point are not known.

This clonotype was picked up a small number of times. The chain employs TRBV7-2 and TRBJ1-6; D is perhaps TRBD1 (5 bases). With 1 base removed from V and 13 bases from J, the gap between germline ends came to 14 bases. The CDR3 sequence is 14 residues long. Looked up from germline, CDR1 is SGHTA and CDR2 is FQGNSA. CDR3 sequence (DNA): TGTGCCAGCAGCTTAGACGGACAATCGAAGCCCCTCCACTTT. Translated: CASSLDGQSKPLHF.

This clonotype has just a few counts. This chain connects TRBV9 to TRBJ1-5; D is undetermined. From germline, CDR1 is SGDLS and CDR2 YYNGEE. Deletions cut 0 bases from V and 5 bases from J, with 6 bases between. The CDR3 is 13 residues long. The CDR3 nucleotides are TGTGCCAGCAGCGTAGAGGCAGATCAGCCCCAGCATTTT. As protein: CASSVEADQPQHF.

This clonotype was counted many times. The J gene is TRBJ2-3, the V gene TRBV24-1; no firm D call. This CDR3 comprises 13 residues. CDR1 is KGHDR and CDR2 is SFDVKD in the germline V gene. V lost 3 bases to trimming and J lost 6 bases, with 9 bases between them. CDR3 DNA: TGTGCCACCAGTGATCCGCCCCTTGATACGCAGTATTTT. This gives the protein CATSDPPLDTQYF.

The chain combines TRBV29-1 with TRBJ1-2, with D perhaps matching TRBD1 (6 bases). There are 12 residues in the CDR3. In germline, CDR1 is SQVTM, CDR2 ANQGSEA. The germline V and J ends were trimmed by 5 bases and 8 bases, with 15 bases remaining between them. CDR3 amino acids: CSVRSGVGGYTF. As DNA, the CDR3 is TGCAGCGTTCGCTCAGGGGTGGGGGGCTACACCTTC.

The chain employs TRBV2 and TRBJ2-1, with D maybe TRBD1 (6 bases). Trimming left V 7 bases short and J 5 bases short, with 12 bases between. The germline V gene encodes CDR1 SNHLY and CDR2 FYNNEI. The CDR3 contains 13 residues. The DNA for the CDR3 is TGTGCCAGCAAACGGGACACCAACAATGAGCAGTTCTTC. Amino acids: CASKRDTNNEQFF. The whole variable domain, filled in from reference TRBV2 and TRBJ2-1, reads EPEVTQTPSHQVTQMGQEVILRCVPISNHLYFYWYRQILGQKVEFLVSFYNNEISEKSEIFDDQFSVERPDGSNFTLKIRSTKLEDSAMYFCASKRDTNNEQFFGPGTRLTVL.

This clonotype was seen only a few times. The CDR3 sequence: CASSLQGADSPLHF. CDR3 nucleotides: TGTGCCAGCAGCTTACAGGGGGCCGATTCACCCCTCCACTTT. This chain connects TRBV7-2 to TRBJ1-6, with 8 bases aligning to TRBD1. V lost 2 bases to trimming and J lost 8 bases; unmatched junction nucleotides: 2. This CDR3 comprises 14 residues. Per germline, CDR1 SGHTA and CDR2 FQGNSA.

The chain recombines TRBV29-1 with TRBJ2-7; D might be TRBD2 (5 bases). V was trimmed by 5 bases and J by 2 bases, leaving 13 bases between them. Looked up from germline, CDR1 is SQVTM and CDR2 is ANQGSEA. The length of the CDR3 is 13 residues. CDR3 coding DNA: TGCAGCGTTAGCGGACTGATAACCTACGAGCAGTACTTC. Its protein product is CSVSGLITYEQYF.